This TCR beta chain was recovered during a study of T cell changes during pregnancy in multiple sclerosis. Germline lookup yields CDR1 SGHRS and CDR2 YFSETQ. There are 14 residues in the CDR3. V was trimmed by 1 base and J by 5 bases, leaving 13 bases between them. Using immunoSEQ multiplex PCR, the repertoire was profiled, and TCRdb retains in-frame clones only, with some absent. The sample consists of approximately 57,000 clones, about 90% of them appearing once. The chain carries TRBV5-1 and TRBJ2-7; the D gene is possibly TRBD2 (6 bases). The receptor comes from a female donor with multiple sclerosis, enrolled in a pregnancy study. Sequenced here: CD4+ T cells from peripheral blood mononuclear cells, sampled in the second trimester of pregnancy. This CDR3 is CASSLSLPSDEQYF. DNA of the CDR3: TGCGCCAGCAGCTTGAGTCTACCTAGCGACGAGCAGTACTTC.